This TCR beta chain was captured by sequencing in a study of blood T cell repertoires in COVID-19. Original processing notes: Amplification with reference gene primers provided the estimates of nucleated cell counts. Assay: immunoSEQ multiplex PCR; the TCRdb copy retains only in-frame clones and omits some. From that table come the V and J calls and clone size; the DNA was used to work out D and trimming. Of 110,000 to 150,000 clones in the sample, 70% to 90% are singletons; the top ten hold more than 1.5%. Trimming removed 0 bases at V and 9 bases at J, with 16 bases between. Per germline, CDR1 SGDLS and CDR2 YYNGEE. The CDR3 runs to 15 residues. This clone has a handful of counts.

Specimen: peripheral blood. The chain couples TRBV9 to TRBJ2-1; no firm D call. The sequence was obtained from a woman aged 55-75 years with acute or convalescent COVID-19. As DNA, the CDR3 is TGTGCCAGCAGCGTAGTAGTGGAAGCAGGTATTGAGCAGTTCTTC. This gives the protein CASSVVVEAGIEQFF.